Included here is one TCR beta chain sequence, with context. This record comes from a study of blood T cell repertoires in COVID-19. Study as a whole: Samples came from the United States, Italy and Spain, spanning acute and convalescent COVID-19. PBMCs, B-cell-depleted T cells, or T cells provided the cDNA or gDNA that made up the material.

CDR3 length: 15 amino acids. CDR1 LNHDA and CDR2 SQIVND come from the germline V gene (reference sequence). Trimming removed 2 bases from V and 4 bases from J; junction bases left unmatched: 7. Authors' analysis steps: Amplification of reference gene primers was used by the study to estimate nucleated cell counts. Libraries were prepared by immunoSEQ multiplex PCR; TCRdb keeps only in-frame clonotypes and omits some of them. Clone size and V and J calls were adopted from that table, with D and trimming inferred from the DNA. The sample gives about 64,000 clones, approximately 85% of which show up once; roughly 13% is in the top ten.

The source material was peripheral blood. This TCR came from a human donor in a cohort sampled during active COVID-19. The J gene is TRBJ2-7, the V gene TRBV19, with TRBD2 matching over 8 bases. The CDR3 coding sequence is TGTGCCAGTAGTATACGGGCGGCGGGGGGATACGAGCAGTACTTC. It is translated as CASSIRAAGGYEQYF.